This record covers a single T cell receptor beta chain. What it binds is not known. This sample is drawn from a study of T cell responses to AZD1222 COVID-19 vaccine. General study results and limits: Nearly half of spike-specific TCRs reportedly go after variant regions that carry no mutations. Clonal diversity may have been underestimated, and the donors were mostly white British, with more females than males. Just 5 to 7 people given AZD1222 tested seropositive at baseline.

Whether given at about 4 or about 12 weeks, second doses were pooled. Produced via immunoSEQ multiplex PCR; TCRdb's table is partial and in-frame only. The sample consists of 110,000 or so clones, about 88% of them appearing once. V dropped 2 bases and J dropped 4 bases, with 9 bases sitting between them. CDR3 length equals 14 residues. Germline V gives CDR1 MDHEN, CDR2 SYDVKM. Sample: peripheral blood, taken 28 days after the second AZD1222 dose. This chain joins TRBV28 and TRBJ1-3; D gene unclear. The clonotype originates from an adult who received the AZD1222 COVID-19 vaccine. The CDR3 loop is CASSLERSGNTIYF. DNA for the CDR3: TGTGCCAGCAGTTTAGAGCGATCCGGAAACACCATATATTTT. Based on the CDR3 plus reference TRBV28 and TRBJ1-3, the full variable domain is DVKVTQSSRYLVKRTGEKVFLECVQDMDHENMFWYRQDPGLGLRLIYFSYDVKMKEKGDIPEGYSVSREKKERFSLILESASTNQTSMYLCASSLERSGNTIYFGEGSWLTVV.